This T cell receptor (beta chain) comes out of a study of identical twins. Study findings and constraints: Some out-of-frame alpha sequences were shared by twins, and these showed excess low generation probability.

Addition of a universal primer site occurred through template switching, and cDNA carried unique molecular identifiers. MiXCR, applied by TCRdb to the 5' RACE reads, yields one record per CDR3 protein. This sample has some 900,000 distinct CDR3 sequences; about 12% occur once, and the top ten carry around 1.5%. This CDR3 is 13 amino acids long. The junction had 3 bases not matched to a gene; V was cut back by 3 bases and J by 7 bases. Healthy Caucasian donors formed the entire cohort. The table lists this clonotype with a few counts. Its target is unknown. This sample also appeared in a second study, on yellow fever vaccine responses in identical twins. As reported in that work: Twins' vaccine T cell response reportedly seemed partly convergent, partly personalized.

Sequencing input: PBMCs. The chain couples TRBV12-3 or TRBV12-4 to TRBJ1-2, with 9 bases that match TRBD1. This clonotype was obtained from a woman younger than 30 in good health. The CDR3 DNA reads as TGTGCCAGCAGTTTTGGACAGGGGTTTGGCTACACCTTC. Its translation is CASSFGQGFGYTF.